This T cell receptor beta chain comes out of a study of cytomegalovirus exposure and HLA in healthy donors. Study-wide context: Falling in the Caucasian-associated ancestry cluster were roughly 86% of some 400 genotyped donors. Study-wide findings and caveats: About 150 TCR beta chains were listed as cytomegalovirus-associated. Analyzed later, most CMV-associated TCR beta chains appeared HLA-restricted. An assumption of roughly uniform sequencing depth across donors underlay the presence/absence analyses.

The germline V gene encodes CDR1 MDHEN and CDR2 SYDVKM. The germline V and J ends were trimmed by 8 bases and 1 base, with 7 bases remaining between them. The CDR3 covers 12 residues. This clone was found once. As yet, its antigen is unknown. The PCR had 60 Vbeta and 13 Jbeta primers. The method was immunoSEQ multiplex PCR; TCRdb's version includes in-frame clones alone and lacks a portion of them. The sample contains hundreds of thousands of clones, roughly 87% of which appear only once. The clonotype comes from a man between 35 and 55 years old in good health and CMV-seropositive. V is TRBV28 and J is TRBJ2-3, with a tentative D call TRBD2 (5 bases). Sequenced sample: PBMCs. This CDR3 is CASEGGTDTQYF. In DNA form, the CDR3 reads TGTGCCAGCGAGGGCGGCACAGATACGCAGTATTTT.